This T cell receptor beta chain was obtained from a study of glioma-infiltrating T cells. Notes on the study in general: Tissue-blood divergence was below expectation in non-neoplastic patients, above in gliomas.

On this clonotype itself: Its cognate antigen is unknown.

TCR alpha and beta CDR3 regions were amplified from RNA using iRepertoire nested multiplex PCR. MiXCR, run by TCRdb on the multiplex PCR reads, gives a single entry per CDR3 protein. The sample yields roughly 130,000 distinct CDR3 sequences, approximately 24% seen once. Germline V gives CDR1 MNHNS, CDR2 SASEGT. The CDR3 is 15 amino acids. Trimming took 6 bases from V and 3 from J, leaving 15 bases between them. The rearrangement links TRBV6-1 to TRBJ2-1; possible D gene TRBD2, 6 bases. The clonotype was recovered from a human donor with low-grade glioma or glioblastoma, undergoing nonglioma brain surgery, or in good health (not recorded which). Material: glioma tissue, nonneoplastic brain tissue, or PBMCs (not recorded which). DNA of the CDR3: TGTGCCAGCAGGCTGGGACTTCCGATCTACAATGAGCAGTTCTTC. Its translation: CASRLGLPIYNEQFF.